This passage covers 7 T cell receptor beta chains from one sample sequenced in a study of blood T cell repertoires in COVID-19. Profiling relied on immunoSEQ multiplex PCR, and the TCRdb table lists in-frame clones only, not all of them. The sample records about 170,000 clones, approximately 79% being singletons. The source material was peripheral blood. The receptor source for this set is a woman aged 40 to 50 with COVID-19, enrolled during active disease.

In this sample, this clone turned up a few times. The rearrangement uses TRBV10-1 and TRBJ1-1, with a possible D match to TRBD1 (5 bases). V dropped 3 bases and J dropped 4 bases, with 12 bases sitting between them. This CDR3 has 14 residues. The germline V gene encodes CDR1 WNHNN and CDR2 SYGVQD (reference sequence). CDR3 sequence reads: CASSEGGVGTEAFF. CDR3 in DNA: TGCGCCAGCAGTGAAGGAGGGGTTGGCACTGAAGCTTTCTTT.

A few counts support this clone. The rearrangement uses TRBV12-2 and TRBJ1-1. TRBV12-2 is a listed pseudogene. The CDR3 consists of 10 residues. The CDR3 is CARTSTEAFF. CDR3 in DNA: TGTGCAAGAACTAGTACTGAAGCTTTCTTT.

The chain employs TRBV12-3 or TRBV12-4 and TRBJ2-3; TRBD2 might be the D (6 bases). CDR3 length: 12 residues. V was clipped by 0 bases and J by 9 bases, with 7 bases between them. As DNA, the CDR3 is TGTGCCAGCAGTTTAGCCGGGAGAACGCAGTATTTT. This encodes CASSLAGRTQYF.

In DNA form, the CDR3 reads TGTGCCAGCAGCCCACTCTCGCTAGCGTGGGGCCAAGAGACCCAGTACTTC. Translation: CASSPLSLAWGQETQYF. This rearrangement joins TRBV7-9 to TRBJ2-5, with TRBD2 as a possible D gene (6 bases). Trimming took off 5 bases at V and 1 base at J, with 20 bases between the two ends. The CDR3 is made up of 17 amino acids. Germline V gene lookup returns CDR1 SEHNR and CDR2 FQNEAQ (reference sequence).

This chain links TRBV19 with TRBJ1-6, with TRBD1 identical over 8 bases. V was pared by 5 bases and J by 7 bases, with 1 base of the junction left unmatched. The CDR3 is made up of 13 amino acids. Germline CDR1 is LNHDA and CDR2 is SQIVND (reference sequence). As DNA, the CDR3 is TGTGCCAGTAGTCGACAGGGGAATTCACCCCTCCACTTT. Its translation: CASSRQGNSPLHF.

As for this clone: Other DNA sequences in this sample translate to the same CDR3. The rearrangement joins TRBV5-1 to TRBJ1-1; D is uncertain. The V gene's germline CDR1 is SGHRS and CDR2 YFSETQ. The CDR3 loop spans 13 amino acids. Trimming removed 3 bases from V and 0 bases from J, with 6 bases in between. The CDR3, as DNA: TGCGCCAGCAGCTCTCAGGTGAACACTGAAGCTTTCTTT. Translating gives CASSSQVNTEAFF.

The CDR3 is CASSFPRQVNFSGANVLTF. The CDR3 DNA sequence: TGTGCCAGTAGTTTCCCCCGACAGGTTAATTTCTCTGGGGCCAACGTCCTGACTTTC. V is TRBV19 and J is TRBJ2-6, with D possibly TRBD1 on 6 matching bases. Germline-derived CDR1 and CDR2 are LNHDA and SQIVND (reference sequence). There are 19 residues in the CDR3. V was clipped by 5 bases and J by 0 bases, with 20 bases between them.